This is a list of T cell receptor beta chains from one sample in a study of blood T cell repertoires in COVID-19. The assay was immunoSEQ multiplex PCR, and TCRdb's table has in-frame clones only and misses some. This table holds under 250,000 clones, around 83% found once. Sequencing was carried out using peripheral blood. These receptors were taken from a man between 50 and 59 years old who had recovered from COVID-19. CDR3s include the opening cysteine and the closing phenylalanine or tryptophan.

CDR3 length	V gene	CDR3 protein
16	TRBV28	CASSARQGRGNTEAFF
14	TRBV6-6	CASSPGDGSYGYTF
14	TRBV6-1	CASLGQVVGSPLHF
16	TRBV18	CASSPPGLADTGELFF
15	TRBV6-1	CASSDRFGRNYGYTF
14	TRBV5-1	CASSLGQGANGYTF
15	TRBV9	CASSPGLQGRNTIYF
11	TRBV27	CASSLGGEQYF
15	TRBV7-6	CASSPKYRNNEKLFF
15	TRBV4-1	CASSQGLAPGFEQYF
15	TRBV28	CASSTPGQGFYEQYF
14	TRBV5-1	CASSPRQGATEAFF
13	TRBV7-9	CASSSNSNQPQHF
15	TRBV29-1	CSVDINRGKKGEAFF
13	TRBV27	CAIPTGNNSPLHF
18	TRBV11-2	CASSPTGAGGVSYNEQFF
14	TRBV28	CASSRQGGTDTQYF
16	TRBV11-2	CASSLAGGLNTGELFF
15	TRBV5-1	CASSLVTGFGNEQFF
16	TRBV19	CASSIGLAGASYEQYF
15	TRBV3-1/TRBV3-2	CASRTSGASSYEQYF
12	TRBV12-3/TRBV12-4	CASTRGNQPQHF
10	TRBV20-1	CSAKSGKQYF